A single sample gave rise to the 12 T cell receptor beta chains below, sequenced in a study of T cell responses to AZD1222 COVID-19 vaccine. The data were produced by immunoSEQ multiplex PCR, yet TCRdb's version contains in-frame clones alone and is incomplete. The sample shows some 120,000 clones, approximately 85% of them seen only once. The sample here was peripheral blood, taken on day 0 of AZD1222 vaccination. Source of these receptors: an adult in good health.

The gene calls are TRBV30 and TRBJ1-5, with unresolved D. Germline V gives CDR1 GTSNPN, CDR2 SVGIG (reference sequence). V dropped 7 bases and J dropped 7 bases, with 20 bases sitting between them. The CDR3 has 14 residues. CDR3 DNA sequence: TGTGCCTTTGGAATTTCGGGGAGGGAACAGCCCCAGCATTTT. It translates to CAFGISGREQPQHF.

This chain joins TRBV6-2 or TRBV6-3 and TRBJ2-2; D may match TRBD1 or TRBD2 (5 bases each). The length of the CDR3 is 13 residues. CDR1 and CDR2 from the germline V gene are MNHEY and SVGEGT. Trimming cost V 7 bases and J 4 bases, with 10 bases left between them. CDR3 residues: CASNPGGTGELFF. CDR3 bases: TGTGCCAGCAACCCTGGGGGCACCGGGGAGCTGTTTTTT.

This chain uses TRBV11-2 with TRBJ1-2; 8 bases are a match to TRBD1. Germline-derived CDR1 and CDR2 are SGHAT and FQNNGV. This CDR3 spans 15 amino acids. Trimming cost V 3 bases and J 4 bases; bases outside gene matches: 7. The DNA for the CDR3 is TGTGCCAGCAGCTTCGGACAGGGTCGGGTCTATGGCTACACCTTC. Its translation: CASSFGQGRVYGYTF.

The V call is TRBV2, the J call TRBJ1-2; D is unclear. Germline assignment: CDR1 SNHLY and CDR2 FYNNEI. The CDR3 covers 14 residues. Between the trimmed V and J ends, which lost 3 bases and 4 bases, there was a span of 12 bases. CDR3 in DNA: TGTGCCAGCAGTGATGTGGCTCTCGCCTATGGCTACACCTTC. Translated, it gives CASSDVALAYGYTF.

The gene calls are TRBV15 and TRBJ1-2; no reliable D call. CDR1 is LNHNV and CDR2 is YYDKDF in the germline V gene (reference sequence). The ends were cut back, 3 bases at V and 4 bases at J, with 18 bases in the middle. The length of the CDR3 is 16 residues. This CDR3 reads CATSRPMTSGSYGYTF. The CDR3 DNA sequence: TGTGCCACCAGCAGGCCGATGACATCGGGGAGCTATGGCTACACCTTC.

The V gene is TRBV5-1, the J gene TRBJ2-4; D may match TRBD1 or TRBD2 (5 bases each). The CDR3 loop spans 16 amino acids. V dropped 0 bases and J dropped 4 bases, with 14 bases sitting between them. Germline loops: CDR1 SGHRS, CDR2 YFSETQ. The CDR3 DNA is TGCGCCAGCAGCTTGGAGGGGAACGGGGCAAAAAACATTCAGTACTTC. Translating gives CASSLEGNGAKNIQYF.

The chain recombines TRBV5-1 with TRBJ1-2, with 7 bases aligning to TRBD1. Trimming took 3 bases from V and 2 from J; bases not matched to a gene: 4. Germline CDR1 is SGHRS and CDR2 is YFSETQ. The CDR3 length is 14 residues. As DNA, the CDR3 is TGCGCCAGCAGCTCGCAGGGGGAGAACTATGGCTACACCTTC. Translation: CASSSQGENYGYTF. The full variable domain, in which reference TRBV5-1 and TRBJ1-2 provide the parts outside the CDR3, is KAGVTQTPRYLIKTRGQQVTLSCSPISGHRSVSWYQQTPGQGLQFLFEYFSETQRNKGNFPGRFSGRQFSNSRSEMNVSTLELGDSALYLCASSSQGENYGYTFGSGTRLTVV.

This chain connects TRBV4-1 to TRBJ2-3; possibly TRBD1 for D (5 bases). The V and J ends lost 0 bases and 1 base respectively, with 8 bases between them. Germline CDR1 MGHRA, CDR2 YSYEKL. The CDR3 has 15 amino acids. This CDR3 reads CASSQEWGGTDTQYF. The CDR3 DNA reads TGCGCCAGCAGCCAAGAGTGGGGCGGCACAGATACGCAGTATTTT.

The rearrangement uses TRBV7-3 and TRBJ1-2, with TRBD1 identical over 9 bases. The CDR3 is made up of 15 amino acids. Germline V gives CDR1 SGHTA, CDR2 FQGTGA. Unmatched junction bases numbered 15, after V lost 8 bases and J lost 8 bases. Here the CDR3 reads CASEVTGGTPSGYTF. CDR3 DNA sequence: TGTGCCAGCGAAGTGACAGGGGGAACCCCTTCGGGCTACACCTTC. Based on the CDR3 plus reference TRBV7-3 and TRBJ1-2, the full variable domain is GAGVSQTPSNKVTEKGKYVELRCDPISGHTALYWYRQSLGQGPEFLIYFQGTGAADDSGLPNDRFFAVRPEGSVSTLKIQRTERGDSAVYLCASEVTGGTPSGYTFGSGTRLTVV.

This clone was recorded once. The rearrangement links TRBV18 to TRBJ2-5; D perhaps matches TRBD1 (5 bases). The V end was cut by 6 bases, the J end by 2 bases, with 13 bases between. This CDR3 spans 14 amino acids. Germline CDR1 and CDR2: KGHSH and LQKENI. In nucleotides, the CDR3 is TGTGCCAGCTCGTCCGGACAAAGGCAAGAGACCCAGTACTTC. Translating it yields CASSSGQRQETQYF.

The chain couples TRBV3-1 (or the pseudogene TRBV3-2) to TRBJ2-4; a weak D match, TRBD1 (6 bases). Germline CDR1 is LGHDT and CDR2 is YNNKEL (reference sequence). Deletions cut 6 bases from V and 8 bases from J, with 23 bases between. CDR3 length: 16 residues. The CDR3 sequence is CASSLQGVGSSDIQYF. CDR3 nucleotides: TGTGCCAGCAGTTTACAGGGCGTCGGTTCGAGCGACATTCAGTACTTC.

The chain couples TRBV7-2 to TRBJ1-1, with D maybe TRBD1 (6 bases). V was pared by 5 bases and J by 1 base, with 14 bases between. The CDR3 is 15 residues long. Germline loops: CDR1 SGHTA, CDR2 FQGNSA. The CDR3 DNA reads TGTGCCAGCAGCCCTGAGGCCAGGGGGAACACTGAAGCTTTCTTT. Its protein product is CASSPEARGNTEAFF.